These 19 T cell receptor beta chains share one sample of origin, sequenced in a study of T cells expressing NK-cell markers. Using the 5' RACE reads, TCRdb records one entry per CDR3 protein without DNA. This sample carries approximately 380,000 distinct CDR3 sequences, with roughly 5.4% going to the ten biggest clones. Specimen: blood T cells: a sorted CD56 or NKG2C T cell subset, CD4+ or CD8+ T cells, or bulk PBMC T cells (not recorded which). These TCRs come from a man aged 18-69 years in good health.

The chain couples TRBV7-7 to TRBJ1-6; TCRdb picks TRBD1, but there is no DNA to check that call. This CDR3 contains 13 residues. The germline gives CDR1 SSHAT, CDR2 FNYEAQ (reference sequence). This CDR3 is CASSLDSNSPLHF.

The J gene is TRBJ1-1, the V gene TRBV15; the TRBD1 assignment by TCRdb is unverifiable without DNA. CDR3 length: 15 residues. In germline, CDR1 is LNHNV, CDR2 YYDKDF (reference sequence). Here the CDR3 reads CATSREPGQRAEAFF.

V usage is TRBV3-1 and J usage is TRBJ1-5; TCRdb outputs TRBD1, but without DNA this stays unchecked. Germline V gene data show CDR1 as LGHDT and CDR2 as YNNKEL (reference sequence). The CDR3 loop spans 12 amino acids. The CDR3 loop is CASSRLGEPQHF.

The rearrangement links TRBV7-9 to TRBJ1-5; as DNA is missing, the TRBD1 call by TCRdb cannot be tested. The CDR3 is made up of 17 amino acids. Germline V gene lookup returns CDR1 SEHNR and CDR2 FQNEAQ (reference sequence). CDR3 protein: CASSFSTGGAGNQPQHF.

The V call is TRBV12-3 or TRBV12-4, the J call TRBJ2-5; the TCRdb call, TRBD1, lacks DNA for checking. The CDR3 spans 16 residues. The CDR3 loop is CASRSAREAFWETQYF.

J is TRBJ2-7 and V is TRBV25-1. The CDR3 loop spans 15 amino acids. Germline CDR1 and CDR2: MGHDK and SYGVNS. The CDR3 sequence is CASSAGNRGTYEQYF.

The gene calls are TRBV7-3 and TRBJ1-6; TCRdb lists TRBD1, though no DNA is available to test this call. CDR3 length equals 11 residues. Germline V gene lookup returns CDR1 SGHTA and CDR2 FQGTGA. The CDR3 loop reads CASSSGGPLHF.

This chain joins TRBV5-1 and TRBJ1-6; TCRdb designates TRBD1, a call that cannot be tested without DNA. This CDR3 region has 15 residues. Germline CDR1 SGHRS, CDR2 YFSETQ. CDR3 loop: CASSLGDRTNSPLHF. The full variable domain, its missing parts supplied by reference TRBV5-1 and TRBJ1-6, is KAGVTQTPRYLIKTRGQQVTLSCSPISGHRSVSWYQQTPGQGLQFLFEYFSETQRNKGNFPGRFSGRQFSNSRSEMNVSTLELGDSALYLCASSLGDRTNSPLHFGNGTRLTVT.

The chain carries TRBV14 and TRBJ2-3; TCRdb proposes TRBD1, but this gene call is untestable without DNA. Germline CDR1 is SGHDN and CDR2 is FVKESK. This CDR3 is 16 amino acids long. The CDR3 loop is CASSQDSGVVQDTQYF.

The chain combines TRBV7-3 with TRBJ2-2. CDR3 length: 16 residues. The germline CDR1 and CDR2 sequences are SGHTA and FQGTGA. CDR3 amino acids: CASSLGSGWNTGELFF.

The chain is built from TRBV7-9 and TRBJ1-1; TCRdb picks TRBD1, but there is no DNA to check that call. Germline V gene lookup returns CDR1 SEHNR and CDR2 FQNEAQ (reference sequence). CDR3 length equals 15 residues. The CDR3 here is CASSPDRAGLTEAFF. Filled out from reference TRBV7-9 and TRBJ1-1, the complete variable domain reads DTGVSQNPRHKITKRGQNVTFRCDPISEHNRLYWYRQTLGQGPEFLTYFQNEAQLEKSRLLSDRFSAERPKGSFSTLEIQRTEQGDSAMYLCASSPDRAGLTEAFFGQGTRLTVV.

V is TRBV6-1 and J is TRBJ1-1; no DNA is available, so the TRBD1 call from TCRdb remains unchecked. CDR3 length equals 15 residues. Germline V gives CDR1 MNHNS, CDR2 SASEGT. This CDR3 is CASSGDRVLDTEAFF.

The V call is TRBV9, the J call TRBJ1-2; there is no DNA to check the TCRdb D call of TRBD1. Germline V gives CDR1 SGDLS, CDR2 YYNGEE. CDR3 length: 16 residues. The CDR3 spells CASSLGTGRVSYGYTF.

V and J are TRBV12-3 or TRBV12-4 and TRBJ1-4; TCRdb outputs TRBD1, but without DNA this stays unchecked. The CDR3 is 14 residues long. CDR3: CASSRTGEGEKLFF.

This chain joins TRBV12-5 and TRBJ2-1. The CDR3 spans 15 residues. Germline V gene sequence: CDR1 LGHNT, CDR2 FRNRAP. The CDR3 protein is CASGSNGRTYNEQFF.

This rearrangement joins TRBV6-5 to TRBJ2-5; with no DNA, the TCRdb D assignment of TRBD2 cannot be verified. The CDR3 sequence is 17 residues long. CDR1 is MNHEY, CDR2 SVGAGI, per germline. This chain's CDR3 is CASSYRSGGIGQETQYF.

The chain combines TRBV5-1 with TRBJ2-2. The CDR3 runs to 13 residues. CDR1 SGHRS and CDR2 YFSETQ come from the germline V gene. This CDR3 reads CASSFTVTGELFF.

This chain connects TRBV27 to TRBJ2-3; TCRdb's assignment of TRBD2 cannot be checked, as there is no DNA. There are 19 residues in the CDR3. Germline CDR1 and CDR2: MNHEY and SMNVEV (reference sequence). Here the CDR3 reads CASSLSGLAGGKVPDTQYF.

V is TRBV5-6 and J is TRBJ1-1; absent DNA, TCRdb's TRBD1 call cannot be checked. Germline V lookup: CDR1 SGHDT, CDR2 YYEEEE. CDR3 size: 14 residues. This CDR3 reads CASSLPYRGTEAFF.